This is a list of T cell receptor beta chains from one sample in a study of cytomegalovirus exposure and HLA in healthy donors. Sequencing was performed with immunoSEQ multiplex PCR; in TCRdb, only in-frame clones are kept and a portion is missing. The data contain 200,000 to 300,000 clones, more than 75% of them seen just once; the ten biggest clones take up about 12%. Sequenced: PBMCs. The receptor set was obtained from a man younger than 35 in good health and CMV-seropositive. Each CDR3 is given with its conserved first and last residue. The D gene is left open where the match is weak. Size values are once, few and many counts, or a class for expanded clones, and some rows have none.

.,.,TRBJ2-2,TRBV5-5,CASNLGNTGELFF,TGTGCCAGCAACTTGGGGAACACCGGGGAGCTGTTTTTT
.,TRBD1,TRBJ2-5,TRBV27,CASRAGQGFLQTQYF,TGTGCCAGCAGGGCGGGACAGGGGTTTTTGCAGACCCAGTACTTC
few,TRBD1,TRBJ1-1,TRBV10-3,CAISGQGPTEAFF,TGTGCCATCAGTGGACAGGGGCCCACTGAAGCTTTCTTT
once,.,TRBJ1-2,TRBV6-1,CASSEAQTQDGYTF,TGTGCCAGCAGTGAAGCGCAGACGCAGGATGGCTACACCTTC
.,.,TRBJ2-3,TRBV5-6,CASRRDPWAGSTDTQYF,TGTGCCAGCAGGAGGGACCCTTGGGCGGGTTCCACAGATACGCAGTATTTT
.,.,TRBJ1-3,TRBV6-1,CAHGKGTGNTIYF,TGTGCCCACGGTAAGGGTACTGGAAACACCATATATTTT
.,TRBD2,TRBJ2-7,TRBV11-2,CASSSSSGSYEQYF,TGTGCCAGCAGCTCATCTAGCGGCTCCTACGAGCAGTACTTC
.,.,TRBJ2-6,TRBV7-2,CASSLAGANVLTF,TGTGCCAGCAGCTTAGCCGGGGCCAACGTCCTGACTTTC
.,.,TRBJ1-5,TRBV7-9,CASSSSPGGYPQHF,TGTGCCAGCAGCTCGTCCCCCGGGGGCTACCCCCAGCATTTT
.,.,TRBJ2-7,TRBV5-6,CASSLGPAAYYEQYF,TGTGCCAGCAGCTTGGGTCCGGCAGCTTACTACGAGCAGTACTTC
.,.,TRBJ2-3,TRBV29-1,CSVSFWVGDTQYF,TGCAGCGTTTCATTCTGGGTGGGAGATACGCAGTATTTT
.,TRBD1,TRBJ2-7,TRBV6-5,CASRTGTGYYEQYF,TGTGCCAGCAGAACCGGGACAGGCTACTACGAGCAGTACTTC
.,TRBD2,TRBJ2-2,TRBV7-2,CASSSRRTRETGELFF,TGTGCCAGCAGCTCCCGCCGGACTAGAGAGACCGGGGAGCTGTTTTTT
.,TRBD1,TRBJ1-1,TRBV15,CATSRPSGGARAEAFF,TGTGCCACCAGCAGACCCTCAGGGGGCGCAAGGGCTGAAGCTTTCTTT
.,.,TRBJ2-7,TRBV10-3,CAISRQEPSYEQYF,TGTGCCATCAGTCGACAGGAACCTTCCTACGAGCAGTACTTC
few,.,TRBJ1-1,TRBV7-7,CASSPLRDTEAFF,TGTGCCAGCAGCCCCCTTCGGGACACTGAAGCTTTCTTT
.,TRBD1,TRBJ1-2,TRBV6-5,CASSSTGRGPGYTF,TGTGCCAGCAGTTCCACGGGCAGGGGGCCTGGCTACACCTTC
many,.,TRBJ1-2,TRBV1,CTRTANYGYTF,TGCACCAGGACAGCTAACTATGGCTACACCTTC
.,TRBD2,TRBJ2-7,TRBV5-6,CASSSVVAGTYEQYF,TGTGCCAGCAGCTCGGTAGTAGCGGGGACCTACGAGCAGTACTTC
once,.,TRBJ2-1,TRBV2,CASSEYYSRLFF,TGTGCCAGCAGTGAATACTACTCCCGCTTGTTCTTC
.,.,TRBJ1-1,TRBV11-2,CASSLDRNEAFF,TGTGCCAGCAGCTTAGATAGAAATGAAGCTTTCTTT
.,.,TRBJ1-2,TRBV6-5,CASSLRIDYGYTF,TGTGCCAGCAGTTTACGGATTGACTATGGCTACACCTTC
.,.,TRBJ2-7,TRBV4-2,CASSQGASQSYEQYF,TGTGCCAGCAGCCAAGGAGCGTCCCAGTCCTACGAGCAGTACTTC
.,.,TRBJ2-2,TRBV5-1,CASSFLAIPGELFF,TGCGCCAGCAGCTTTCTAGCCATTCCCGGGGAGCTGTTTTTT
.,.,TRBJ2-1,TRBV5-4,CASSFATGRGTNEQFF,TGTGCCAGCAGCTTTGCGACAGGGAGGGGTACCAATGAGCAGTTCTTC
.,.,TRBJ1-2,TRBV6-1,CASRGRRGNYGYTF,TGTGCCAGCCGGGGCCGTCGGGGTAACTATGGCTACACCTTC
.,.,TRBJ2-2,TRBV5-4,CASSLDRAHSGELFF,TGTGCCAGCAGCTTGGACAGGGCTCACAGCGGGGAGCTGTTTTTT
.,TRBD1,TRBJ1-2,TRBV28,CASSFDIYDGQGETYGYTF,TGTGCCAGCAGTTTTGATATCTATGACGGACAGGGGGAAACCTATGGCTACACCTTC
.,.,TRBJ1-5,TRBV7-2,CASSLYWGAGNQPQHF,TGTGCCAGCAGCTTATACTGGGGGGCGGGCAATCAGCCCCAGCATTTT
.,TRBD2,TRBJ2-3,TRBV6-5,CASSYSSGRASTQYF,TGTGCCAGCAGTTACTCTAGCGGGAGGGCCAGTACGCAGTATTTT
.,.,TRBJ1-2,TRBV5-1,CASSSLGEGYGYTF,TGCGCCAGCAGCTCCCTGGGGGAAGGGTATGGCTACACCTTC
once,TRBD2,TRBJ2-1,TRBV7-8,CASSLAPLAGGNNEQFF,TGTGCCAGCAGCTTAGCGCCACTAGCGGGGGGGAACAATGAGCAGTTCTTC
once,TRBD1,TRBJ2-1,TRBV5-1,CASSLGTGWIEQFF,TGCGCCAGCAGTTTAGGGACAGGGTGGATTGAGCAGTTCTTC
few,.,TRBJ2-1,TRBV4-3,CASSHQRGNSNEQFF,TGCGCCAGCAGCCACCAAAGAGGAAACTCCAATGAGCAGTTCTTC
.,.,TRBJ1-1,TRBV25-1,CASRDPVDTEAFF,TGTGCCAGTCGGGACCCTGTGGACACTGAAGCTTTCTTT
once,.,TRBJ1-3,TRBV6-1,CASSLGNTIYF,TGTGCCAGCAGTTTGGGAAACACCATATATTTT
.,.,TRBJ1-2,TRBV6-5,CASSYRAVDGYTF,TGTGCCAGCAGTTACAGGGCTGTAGATGGCTACACCTTC
.,.,TRBJ2-7,TRBV5-6,CASSLLTPSEEQYF,TGTGCCAGCAGCTTGTTAACACCGTCTGAAGAGCAGTACTTC
once,.,TRBJ1-4,TRBV6-4,CASSDSMANEKLFF,TGTGCCAGCAGTGACTCGATGGCTAATGAAAAACTGTTTTTT
.,.,TRBJ1-2,TRBV5-1,CASSTDNYGYTF,TGCGCCAGCAGCACAGACAACTATGGCTACACCTTC
.,.,TRBJ1-2,TRBV28,CASSHGYGYTF,TGTGCCAGCAGCCACGGGTATGGCTACACCTTC
.,.,TRBJ1-2,TRBV7-9,CASSLVARGYTF,TGTGCCAGCAGCTTAGTCGCTCGGGGCTACACCTTC
once,.,TRBJ1-5,TRBV28,CASSLSHQPQHF,TGTGCCAGCAGCTTAAGCCATCAGCCCCAGCATTTT
.,TRBD1,TRBJ1-1,TRBV29-1,CSVSGQGLTEAFF,TGCAGCGTCTCCGGACAGGGTCTAACTGAAGCTTTCTTT
.,.,TRBJ2-7,TRBV10-1,CASSESRDCHYEQYF,TGCGCCAGCAGTGAGTCCCGGGACTGTCACTACGAGCAGTACTTC
.,TRBD1,TRBJ1-5,TRBV19,CASRPGQGYQPQHF,TGTGCCAGTAGACCGGGACAGGGGTATCAGCCCCAGCATTTT
once,.,TRBJ2-3,TRBV2,CASSVMRDLRAGTWALDTQYF,TGTGCCAGCAGCGTGATGAGGGACTTACGAGCGGGTACTTGGGCTTTGGATACGCAGTATTTT
.,TRBD2,TRBJ2-1,TRBV15,CATSRGVGLAGGNEQFF,TGTGCCACCAGCAGAGGCGTAGGACTAGCGGGAGGCAATGAGCAGTTCTTC
.,TRBD1,TRBJ2-7,TRBV28,CASRHQGQTYEQYF,TGTGCCAGCAGGCATCAGGGACAGACCTACGAGCAGTACTTC
few,.,TRBJ1-3,TRBV18,CASSPTRGPAGNTIYF,TGTGCCAGCTCACCGACCCGGGGGCCAGCTGGAAACACCATATATTTT
.,.,TRBJ1-2,TRBV2,CASSDFQYGYTF,TGTGCCAGCAGTGATTTCCAGTATGGCTACACCTTC
many,.,TRBJ2-7,TRBV27,CASRPLTETTYEQYF,TGTGCCAGCAGACCCCTCACAGAGACAACCTACGAGCAGTACTTC
.,TRBD1,TRBJ1-5,TRBV6-1,CASSAATGGDQPQHF,TGTGCCAGCAGTGCGGCGACAGGGGGCGATCAGCCCCAGCATTTT
once,.,TRBJ2-3,TRBV5-6,CASGWGPRSLPGRTDTQYF,TGTGCCAGCGGTTGGGGGCCCCGCAGCCTTCCGGGACGCACAGATACGCAGTATTTT
.,.,TRBJ1-1,TRBV5-1,CASSLGHLNTEAFF,TGCGCCAGCAGCTTGGGACACTTGAACACTGAAGCTTTCTTT
.,TRBD2,TRBJ2-4,TRBV4-3,CASSLGSGRAGKNIQYF,TGCGCCAGCAGCCTCGGCAGCGGGAGGGCCGGCAAAAACATTCAGTACTTC
.,TRBD1,TRBJ1-2,TRBV6-1,CASSVTTGAYGYTF,TGTGCCAGCAGCGTTACGACAGGGGCCTATGGCTACACCTTC